The next 15 T cell receptor beta chains were all read from a single sample in a study of lymphopenia after photon versus proton radiotherapy. The protocol was immunoSEQ multiplex PCR, while the TCRdb copy is restricted to in-frame clones and leaves out a portion. The sample lists roughly 45,000 clones, 85% seen once, with 2.2% in the top ten. This specimen was peripheral blood, taken from a patient treated with photon-based radiotherapy. All receptors derive from a middle-aged man with gastric cancer.

The genes are TRBV6-6 and TRBJ1-3; TRBD1 matches at 9 bases. Germline values: CDR1 MNHNY, CDR2 SVGAGI (reference sequence). V lost 6 bases to trimming and J lost 3 bases; unmatched junction nucleotides: 9. This CDR3 comprises 16 residues. The CDR3 is CASSYGPGQGGNTIYF. The CDR3 coding sequence is TGTGCCAGCAGCTATGGACCGGGACAGGGTGGAAACACCATATATTTT.

The chain links TRBV18 to TRBJ2-1; TRBD2 matches at 10 bases. V lost 3 bases to trimming and J lost 12 bases; unmatched junction nucleotides: 11. Germline V gene sequence: CDR1 KGHSH, CDR2 LQKENI. CDR3 length: 15 residues. The CDR3: CASSPLGLAGVTQFF. The CDR3 DNA reads as TGTGCCAGCTCACCGTTGGGGCTAGCGGGGGTAACGCAGTTCTTC.

The CDR3 is CASSGDVGESTEAFF. The CDR3 region has the DNA TGTGCCAGCAGCGGGGACGTCGGGGAGAGCACTGAAGCTTTCTTT. J is TRBJ1-1 and V is TRBV5-4, with D possibly TRBD1 on 5 matching bases. From germline, CDR1 is SGHNT and CDR2 YYREEE (reference sequence). Trimming cost V 4 bases and J 4 bases, with 17 bases left between them. This CDR3 comprises 15 residues.

The rearrangement joins TRBV5-1 to TRBJ1-1, with D possibly TRBD1 on 5 matching bases. Per germline, CDR1 SGHRS and CDR2 YFSETQ. The length of the CDR3 is 14 residues. The V and J ends lost 3 bases and 3 bases respectively, with 12 bases between them. CDR3 nucleotides: TGCGCCAGCAGCTCCGGGGGGTCGGACACTGAAGCTTTCTTT. It is translated as CASSSGGSDTEAFF.

Here the CDR3 DNA reads TGTGCCAGCAGTGGTCACTATGGCTACACCTTC. It codes for CASSGHYGYTF. The chain uses TRBV27 and TRBJ1-2, with D unresolved. This CDR3 is built from 11 residues. The V gene lost 5 bases and the J gene lost 3 bases, with 4 bases spanning the gap. CDR1 and CDR2 from the germline V gene are MNHEY and SMNVEV (reference sequence).

This clone was seen a few times. V gene TRBV19 combines with J gene TRBJ2-7; D is undetermined. From germline, CDR1 is LNHDA and CDR2 SQIVND (reference sequence). V was pared by 1 base and J by 2 bases, with 9 bases between. CDR3 size: 14 residues. The CDR3 reads CASSIGVGPYEQYF. The CDR3 DNA follows: TGTGCCAGTAGTATAGGAGTCGGACCCTACGAGCAGTACTTC.

The chain recombines TRBV4-1 with TRBJ1-2; no clear D gene. Per the germline V gene, CDR1 is MGHRA and CDR2 is YSYEKL. CDR3 length: 16 residues. V gave up 1 base and J gave up 3 bases, with 15 bases separating them. The CDR3 DNA follows: TGCGCCAGCAGCCAAGGTCTCCGGAACGGCGACTATGGCTACACCTTC. It codes for CASSQGLRNGDYGYTF.

The V gene is TRBV4-1, the J gene TRBJ1-2; 9 nucleotides agree with TRBD1. The V segment lost 0 bases and the J segment 7 bases; nucleotides outside the gene matches: 6. This CDR3 is built from 15 residues. Germline V lookup: CDR1 MGHRA, CDR2 YSYEKL. CDR3 sequence reads: CASSQDRDRDGGYTF. In DNA form, the CDR3 reads TGCGCCAGCAGCCAAGACCGGGACAGGGATGGTGGCTACACCTTC.

V usage is TRBV5-4 and J usage is TRBJ2-2; 9 bases are a match to TRBD1. V gave up 2 bases and J gave up 5 bases; unmatched junction bases: 7. Per germline, CDR1 SGHNT and CDR2 YYREEE (reference sequence). The CDR3 loop spans 16 amino acids. CDR3 coding DNA: TGTGCCAGCAGCTTTCCCCTCGGACAGGGGACCGGGGAGCTGTTTTTT. This encodes CASSFPLGQGTGELFF.

This clone is a singleton in its sample. The CDR3 DNA reads TGTGCCAGCAGCCCACGCATTGCAGAGCCTCAAGAGACCCAGTACTTC. Translating gives CASSPRIAEPQETQYF. V and J are TRBV5-4 and TRBJ2-5; no definite D call. The V end lost 4 bases, the J end lost 2 bases, and 18 bases lay between the germline ends. From germline, CDR1 is SGHNT and CDR2 YYREEE (reference sequence). The CDR3 runs to 16 residues.

The table lists this clone with a count of one. V is TRBV28 and J is TRBJ2-1; 7 bases map to TRBD2. The germline gives CDR1 MDHEN, CDR2 SYDVKM. The V gene end was trimmed by 5 bases and the J gene end by 8 bases; junction bases not matched to a gene: 9. The CDR3 sequence is 14 residues long. The CDR3 region has the DNA TGTGCCAGCAGTGCCATAATAGGGAGGGATGAGCAGTTCTTC. Its protein is CASSAIIGRDEQFF.

In this sample, this clone turned up a few times. This chain links TRBV19 with TRBJ1-6; D gene ambiguous. The germline V gene has CDR1 LNHDA and CDR2 SQIVND (reference sequence). The CDR3 runs to 15 residues. The V and J ends lost 0 bases and 8 bases respectively, with 11 bases between them. Written as DNA, the CDR3 is TGTGCCAGTAGTATAGAGGACGGAGGGTATTCACCCCTCCACTTT. Residues: CASSIEDGGYSPLHF.

This chain connects TRBV10-3 to TRBJ2-1; TRBD2 matches 9 bases. The CDR3 covers 16 residues. Germline V gene sequence: CDR1 ENHRY, CDR2 SYGVKD. J was trimmed by 5 bases and V by 0 bases; bases with no gene match: 5. CDR3 nucleotide sequence: TGTGCCATCAGTGAGTCTTACGGCGGGGGGGACAATGAGCAGTTCTTC. Amino acid sequence: CAISESYGGGDNEQFF.

The chain is built from TRBV18 and TRBJ2-3; the match to TRBD2 covers 7 bases. The germline CDR1 and CDR2 sequences are KGHSH and LQKENI. The V and J ends lost 0 bases and 4 bases, in that order; junction bases with no gene match: 7. The CDR3 is 16 amino acids. CDR3 sequence (DNA): TGTGCCAGCTCACCACCGGGACTCCGGGGGGCAGATACGCAGTATTTT. Encoded protein: CASSPPGLRGADTQYF.

This clone was detected only a few times. This chain joins TRBV5-1 and TRBJ1-2; a possible D gene is TRBD1 (6 bases). CDR3 length equals 15 residues. Germline CDR1 and CDR2: SGHRS and YFSETQ. Trimming cost V 3 bases and J 1 base, with 13 bases left between them. This chain's CDR3 is CASSSKGGLNYGYTF. The CDR3 nucleotides are TGCGCCAGCAGCTCGAAGGGGGGGCTTAACTATGGCTACACCTTC.